This section outlines one T cell receptor (beta chain) sequence together with its context. Original analysis: Amplification from reference gene primers served as the basis for estimated nucleated cell counts. Data came from immunoSEQ multiplex PCR; TCRdb stores just in-frame clones and leaves some out. The V and J calls and clone size were taken over from that table, and D and trimming were inferred from the DNA. The sample consists of about 320,000 clones, roughly 90% of them appearing once. These data come from a study of blood T cell repertoires in COVID-19. In the study overall: Material from acute and convalescent COVID-19 was sourced from the United States, Italy and Spain.

In Seattle, patients joined the study during active infection and were tracked longitudinally. The sequence came from a woman in her 30s with COVID-19, enrolled during active disease. Sample: peripheral blood.

CDR3: CAISEEDYQPQHF. In DNA, the CDR3 is TGTGCCATCAGTGAAGAGGATTATCAGCCCCAGCATTTT. The chain recombines TRBV10-3 with TRBJ1-5; D remains ambiguous. Looked up from germline, CDR1 is ENHRY and CDR2 is SYGVKD. V lost 3 bases, J lost 5 bases, and 8 bases lay in between. There are 13 residues in the CDR3.